The 20 T cell receptor beta chains below were found in one sample sequenced in a study of blood T cell repertoires in COVID-19 (dated by TCRdb to 2020 to 2021). Libraries came from the immunoSEQ multiplex PCR assay. TCRdb took over this immuneACCESS table, retaining in-frame rearrangements with V and J assigned. Such tables are incomplete; in checked studies, under half of the missing clones stem from an unresolved V gene, and the remainder is unexplained. For this sample the table gives 250,000 to 300,000 clones, of which about 88% were detected only once. The ten largest clones take up around 11% of the sample. Material for sequencing was peripheral blood. The receptors were sampled from a woman in her twenties or thirties with COVID-19, enrolled during active disease.

This clone was observed once. The chain employs TRBV23-1 and TRBJ1-4; tentatively, D is TRBD1 (6 bases). TRBV23-1 is annotated as an ORF whose role is uncertain. The CDR3 loop spans 17 amino acids. Deletions cut 0 bases from V and 3 bases from J, with 14 bases between. The CDR3 protein is CASSQSHREQANEKLFF. In nucleotides, the CDR3 is TGCGCCAGCAGTCAATCCCACAGGGAACAGGCTAATGAAAAACTGTTTTTT.

The chain recombines TRBV15 with TRBJ1-4; D uncertain. Germline values: CDR1 LNHNV, CDR2 YYDKDF (reference sequence). V was cut by 3 bases and J by 11 bases, with 7 bases left in between. The CDR3 spans 11 residues. CDR3 DNA: TGTGCCACCAGCAGCGGTCGGAAACTGTTTTTT. This sequence encodes CATSSGRKLFF.

This clone was observed a single time. The chain joins TRBV4-3 to TRBJ2-7; D perhaps matches TRBD1 (5 bases). The V gene's germline CDR1 is LGHNA and CDR2 YSLEER. Trimming stripped 1 base from V and 3 bases from J, with 13 bases between. The CDR3 totals 15 residues. The CDR3: CASSQAMGLRYEQYF. CDR3 sequence (DNA): TGCGCCAGCAGCCAAGCTATGGGGCTCCGCTACGAGCAGTACTTC.

The chain combines TRBV3-1 (or the pseudogene TRBV3-2) with TRBJ2-7; D call uncertain. In germline, CDR1 is LGHDT, CDR2 YNNKEL (reference sequence). The V gene lost 4 bases and the J gene lost 7 bases, with 14 bases spanning the gap. The CDR3 is 13 amino acids. In nucleotides, the CDR3 is TGTGCCAGCAGCCGGAGTACTTCTGAAGAGCAGTACTTC. This encodes CASSRSTSEEQYF.

The gene calls are TRBV7-2 and TRBJ2-3; no definite D call. Trimming cost V 3 bases and J 4 bases, with 8 bases left between them. This CDR3 comprises 13 residues. CDR1 is SGHTA and CDR2 is FQGNSA in the germline V gene. CDR3: CASSLAHSDTQYF. DNA of the CDR3: TGTGCCAGCAGCTTGGCACATTCAGATACGCAGTATTTT.

This chain joins TRBV29-1 and TRBJ2-5; no clear D. The CDR3 has 11 residues. The germline gives CDR1 SQVTM, CDR2 ANQGSEA. In DNA, the CDR3 is TGCACCACGACCCGCGGAGAGACCCAGTACTTC. It is translated as CTTTRGETQYF.

This chain connects TRBV11-2 to TRBJ2-7; 14 nucleotides match TRBD2. CDR1 and CDR2 (germline): SGHAT, FQNNGV. Unmatched junction bases numbered 9, after V lost 5 bases and J lost 3 bases. The CDR3 spans 17 residues. The DNA for the CDR3 is TGTGCCAGCAGCCGTGGACTAGCGGGAGGCGGGGACTACGAGCAGTACTTC. It encodes CASSRGLAGGGDYEQYF.

As DNA, the CDR3 is TGTGCCAGCAGCCCGAGGGACAATGTAGCCAAAAACATTCAGTACTTC. Protein product: CASSPRDNVAKNIQYF. The chain joins TRBV5-4 to TRBJ2-4; D may be TRBD1 (6 bases). Germline lookup yields CDR1 SGHNT and CDR2 YYREEE (reference sequence). Between the trimmed V and J ends, which lost 4 bases and 0 bases, there was a span of 14 bases. The CDR3 extends over 16 amino acids.

The chain couples TRBV4-3 to TRBJ2-4, with D perhaps TRBD2 (6 bases). The V end was cut by 0 bases, the J end by 3 bases, with 18 bases between. The CDR3 is 18 residues long. Germline CDR1 reads LGHNA; CDR2 reads YSLEER. CDR3 region: CASSQDRVRSGVKNIQYF. The CDR3 DNA is TGCGCCAGCAGCCAAGATCGCGTCAGGTCGGGGGTCAAAAACATTCAGTACTTC.

CDR3 coding DNA: TGCGCCAGCAGCCAAGATAACAAGTCGCCCTCCTACGAGCAGTACTTC. Translating it yields CASSQDNKSPSYEQYF. The V gene is TRBV4-1, the J gene TRBJ2-7; D remains ambiguous. The germline V gene encodes CDR1 MGHRA and CDR2 YSYEKL. The germline V and J ends were trimmed by 0 bases and 0 bases, with 12 bases remaining between them. The CDR3 contains 16 residues.

This chain links TRBV30 with TRBJ2-5, with 12 positions matching TRBD2. CDR1 and CDR2 (germline): GTSNPN, SVGIG (reference sequence). The CDR3 is 16 residues long. J lost 5 bases, V lost 0 bases, and 7 bases had no gene match. DNA for the CDR3: TGTGCCTGGAGTGTAAGGCTAGCGGGAGGGTGGGAGACCCAGTACTTC. Its translation is CAWSVRLAGGWETQYF.

The V gene is TRBV18, the J gene TRBJ2-1, with 9 bases aligning to TRBD2. The CDR3 is made up of 17 amino acids. Germline V gene data show CDR1 as KGHSH and CDR2 as LQKENI. J gave up 4 bases and V 6 bases, and 13 bases lay outside the gene matches. The CDR3, as DNA: TGTGCCAGCTCCTCAATAAGGCTAGCGGGACCTTACAATGAGCAGTTCTTC. Translation gives CASSSIRLAGPYNEQFF. The entire variable domain, with the rest obtained from reference TRBV18 and TRBJ2-1, is as follows: NAGVMQNPRHLVRRRGQEARLRCSPMKGHSHVYWYRQLPEEGLKFMVYLQKENIIDESGMPKERFSAEFPKEGPSILRIQQVVRGDSAAYFCASSSIRLAGPYNEQFFGPGTRLTVL.

The V call is TRBV27, the J call TRBJ2-1; TRBD2 might be the D (6 bases). CDR3 length: 15 amino acids. V lost 4 bases and J lost 8, with 18 bases in between. Per germline, CDR1 MNHEY and CDR2 SMNVEV (reference sequence). The CDR3 region is CASSSFAGGSDEQFF. In DNA, the CDR3 is TGTGCCAGCAGTTCCTTCGCCGGGGGTAGTGATGAGCAGTTCTTC.

The rearrangement uses TRBV29-1 and TRBJ2-1; a weak D match, TRBD1 (6 bases). The CDR3 is 15 residues long. CDR1 and CDR2 (germline): SQVTM, ANQGSEA. V was trimmed by 7 bases and J by 3 bases, leaving 19 bases between them. The CDR3 nucleotides read TGCAGCGCAACACAGGGCGGCCTCAACTACAATGAGCAGTTCTTC. Its protein is CSATQGGLNYNEQFF.

This clone occurred a few times. The chain couples TRBV12-3 or TRBV12-4 to TRBJ1-1; D gene uncertain. CDR3 length: 13 amino acids. V shed 5 bases and J shed 4 bases, with 11 bases lying between them. CDR3 DNA sequence: TGTGCCAGCAGTCGGCGGGAACTCACTGAAGCTTTCTTT. Translated, it gives CASSRRELTEAFF.

V gene TRBV21-1 combines with J gene TRBJ2-7; the table's D gene call, TRBD2, was not cross checked with the DNA. TRBV21-1 represents a pseudogene. CDR3 size: 15 residues. The CDR3 region is CASSKQLPAGEEQYF. CDR3 sequence (DNA): TGTGCCAGCAGCAAACAATTACCAGCGGGAGAGGAGCAGTACTTC.

This chain joins TRBV3-1 (or the pseudogene TRBV3-2) and TRBJ2-7, with D tentatively TRBD1 (5 bases). The CDR3 consists of 12 residues. Germline CDR1 LGHDT, CDR2 YNNKEL (reference sequence). The V and J ends lost 2 bases and 3 bases respectively, with 5 bases between them. CDR3 sequence (DNA): TGTGCCAGCAGCCAACAGGGCTACGAGCAGTACTTC. As protein: CASSQQGYEQYF.

The chain joins TRBV7-3 to TRBJ1-5; unclear D gene. Germline V gene data show CDR1 as SGHTA and CDR2 as FQGTGA. Trimming shortened V by 4 bases and J by 7 bases, and 11 bases separated the two germline ends. The CDR3 totals 13 residues. CDR3 sequence reads: CASSSTRGQPQHF. CDR3 nucleotide sequence: TGTGCCAGCAGCTCAACCAGAGGCCAGCCCCAGCATTTT. The whole variable domain, remainder taken from reference TRBV7-3 and TRBJ1-5, is GAGVSQTPSNKVTEKGKYVELRCDPISGHTALYWYRQSLGQGPEFLIYFQGTGAADDSGLPNDRFFAVRPEGSVSTLKIQRTERGDSAVYLCASSSTRGQPQHFGDGTRLSIL.

The chain is built from TRBV6-5 and TRBJ2-2; the D gene is possibly TRBD1 (7 bases). There are 15 residues in the CDR3. V lost 4 bases, J lost 4 bases, and 13 bases lay in between. The germline V gene encodes CDR1 MNHEY and CDR2 SVGAGI. In nucleotides, the CDR3 is TGTGCCAGCAGTTGGGGGGCAGGGGGCACCGGGGAGCTGTTTTTT. This sequence encodes CASSWGAGGTGELFF.

The J gene is TRBJ2-7, the V gene TRBV30; D unresolved. The CDR3 has 12 amino acids. Germline assignment: CDR1 GTSNPN and CDR2 SVGIG (reference sequence). Trimming shortened V by 5 bases and J by 4 bases, and 12 bases separated the two germline ends. The CDR3 spells CAWGQRRYEQYF. The CDR3 DNA follows: TGTGCCTGGGGGCAGAGGCGGTACGAGCAGTACTTC.